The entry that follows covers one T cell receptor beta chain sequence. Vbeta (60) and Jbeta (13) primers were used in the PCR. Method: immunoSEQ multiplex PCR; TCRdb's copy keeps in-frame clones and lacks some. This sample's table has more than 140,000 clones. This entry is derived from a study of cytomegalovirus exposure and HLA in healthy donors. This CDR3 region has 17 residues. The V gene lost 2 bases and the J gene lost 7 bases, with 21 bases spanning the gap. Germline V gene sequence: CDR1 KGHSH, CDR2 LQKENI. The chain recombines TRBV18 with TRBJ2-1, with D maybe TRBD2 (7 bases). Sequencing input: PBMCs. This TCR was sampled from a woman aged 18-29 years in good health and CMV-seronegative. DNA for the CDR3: TGTGCCAGCTCACCAAGTGTGGGCAGGGGAGGGAAGAATGAGCAGTTCTTC. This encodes CASSPSVGRGGKNEQFF. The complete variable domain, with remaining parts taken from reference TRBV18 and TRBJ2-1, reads NAGVMQNPRHLVRRRGQEARLRCSPMKGHSHVYWYRQLPEEGLKFMVYLQKENIIDESGMPKERFSAEFPKEGPSILRIQQVVRGDSAAYFCASSPSVGRGGKNEQFFGPGTRLTVL.